Presented here are 29 T cell receptor beta chains from one specimen sequenced in a study of blood T cell repertoires in COVID-19. TCRdb's table, derived via immunoSEQ multiplex PCR, lists solely in-frame clones and lacks some. The sample holds about 100,000 clones, around four fifths seen once. The specimen was peripheral blood. The receptor source for this set is a human donor in a cohort sampled during active COVID-19.

The J gene is TRBJ2-7, the V gene TRBV12-3 or TRBV12-4; D gene unclear. There are 13 residues in the CDR3. Trimming pared 3 bases from V and 1 base from J, leaving 7 bases between. CDR3 in DNA: TGTGCCAGCAGTTTTTACAGATCCTACGAGCAGTACTTC. It translates to CASSFYRSYEQYF.

The genes are TRBV28 and TRBJ2-7; TRBD1 matches 9 bases. V lost 2 bases and J lost 6; bases outside the gene matches: 11. Looked up from germline, CDR1 is MDHEN and CDR2 is SYDVKM. The CDR3 runs 16 residues. This chain's CDR3 is CASSLLRPGQGLEQYF. Written as DNA, the CDR3 is TGTGCCAGCAGTTTACTCCGTCCGGGACAGGGCCTCGAGCAGTACTTC.

The genes are TRBV30 and TRBJ1-1; unclear D gene. CDR1 and CDR2 from the germline V gene are GTSNPN and SVGIG (reference sequence). The CDR3 has 11 amino acids. V lost 6 bases, J lost 1 base, and 6 bases lay in between. CDR3 bases: TGTGCCTGTGAGGGGAACACTGAAGCTTTCTTT. The encoded protein is CACEGNTEAFF.

The chain employs TRBV9 and TRBJ2-5; 7 positions agree with TRBD2. This CDR3 spans 15 amino acids. Unmatched junction bases numbered 11, after V lost 4 bases and J lost 5 bases. Germline CDR1 reads SGDLS; CDR2 reads YYNGEE. CDR3 sequence (DNA): TGTGCCAGCAGCACCTCTGGCGGGAGCGTTGAGACCCAGTACTTC. Translated: CASSTSGGSVETQYF.

The rearrangement links TRBV25-1 to TRBJ1-3; D ambiguous. The CDR3 length is 17 residues. With 0 bases removed from V and 0 bases from J, the gap between germline ends came to 12 bases. Germline V gene data show CDR1 as MGHDK and CDR2 as SYGVNS. The CDR3 spells CASSEYSGPSSGNTIYF. The CDR3 coding sequence is TGTGCCAGCAGTGAATATTCAGGTCCGAGCTCTGGAAACACCATATATTTT.

This clone was detected once. The V and J genes are TRBV29-1 and TRBJ1-1; D call uncertain. This CDR3 is 13 amino acids long. Germline CDR1 SQVTM, CDR2 ANQGSEA. V was trimmed by 4 bases and J by 0 bases, leaving 9 bases between them. CDR3 DNA: TGCAGCGTTGTCCCGAACTTGAACACTGAAGCTTTCTTT. Translating it yields CSVVPNLNTEAFF.

J is TRBJ1-5 and V is TRBV2, with unresolved D. Germline CDR1 reads SNHLY; CDR2 reads FYNNEI. The CDR3 spans 13 residues. V lost 4 bases to trimming and J lost 5 bases, with 9 bases between them. The CDR3 region is CASSVRGDQPQHF. The CDR3 nucleotides read TGTGCCAGCAGTGTACGCGGCGATCAGCCCCAGCATTTT.

This clone showed up just a few times. The chain recombines TRBV7-9 with TRBJ1-4, with D uncertain. This CDR3 is 14 amino acids long. Trimming took off 1 base at V and 7 bases at J, with 10 bases between the two ends. Germline CDR1 is SEHNR and CDR2 is FQNEAQ (reference sequence). The CDR3 DNA follows: TGTGCCAGCAGCTTAGGATCAGGCCGTGAAAAACTGTTTTTT. Protein: CASSLGSGREKLFF.

The chain employs TRBV7-3 and TRBJ2-1, with D uncertain. This CDR3 is built from 13 residues. Germline V gene data show CDR1 as SGHTA and CDR2 as FQGTGA. V dropped 2 bases and J dropped 6 bases, with 8 bases sitting between them. DNA of the CDR3: TGTGCCAGCAGCTTATTCCGCGGCAATGAGCAGTTCTTC. Amino acid sequence: CASSLFRGNEQFF.

The chain combines TRBV5-1 with TRBJ1-2; 9 bases match TRBD1. Per the germline V gene, CDR1 is SGHRS and CDR2 is YFSETQ. The CDR3 extends over 17 amino acids. The V segment lost 0 bases and the J segment 2 bases; nucleotides outside the gene matches: 8. The CDR3 nucleotides read TGCGCCAGCAGCTTGGAGTCCCTAGGACAGGGGAACTATGGCTACACCTTC. This codes for CASSLESLGQGNYGYTF.

The chain combines TRBV27 with TRBJ2-3; 12 bases match TRBD2. The CDR3 loop spans 14 amino acids. Trimming cost V 7 bases and J 5 bases; bases outside gene matches: 4. Germline assignment: CDR1 MNHEY and CDR2 SMNVEV (reference sequence). CDR3 nucleotide sequence: TGTGCCAGCAAGCCTAGCGGGAGGGTAGATACGCAGTATTTT. Amino acids: CASKPSGRVDTQYF.

The chain combines TRBV27 with TRBJ2-7; 10 bases line up with TRBD1. Trimming cost V 7 bases and J 5 bases; bases outside gene matches: 11. The V gene's germline CDR1 is MNHEY and CDR2 SMNVEV (reference sequence). This CDR3 spans 15 amino acids. CDR3 sequence reads: CASTRRGQGNHEQYF. As DNA, the CDR3 is TGTGCCAGCACCCGCAGGGGACAGGGGAACCACGAGCAGTACTTC.

V and J are TRBV15 and TRBJ2-2; D unresolved. Germline V lookup: CDR1 LNHNV, CDR2 YYDKDF (reference sequence). The CDR3 loop spans 15 amino acids. Trimming took 0 bases from V and 1 from J, leaving 6 bases between them. The CDR3 sequence is CATSRDVLNTGELFF. In DNA form, the CDR3 reads TGTGCCACCAGCAGAGACGTACTGAACACCGGGGAGCTGTTTTTT. Complete variable domain (other parts from reference TRBV15 and TRBJ2-2): DAMVIQNPRYQVTQFGKPVTLSCSQTLNHNVMYWYQQKSSQAPKLLFHYYDKDFNNEADTPDNFQSRRPNTSFCFLDIRSPGLGDTAMYLCATSRDVLNTGELFFGEGSRLTVL.

The rearrangement joins TRBV5-6 to TRBJ2-2, with D possibly matching TRBD2 (5 bases). The CDR3 spans 15 residues. Per the germline V gene, CDR1 is SGHDT and CDR2 is YYEEEE. Trimming removed 0 bases from V and 4 bases from J, with 10 bases in between. The DNA of the CDR3 is TGTGCCAGCAGCTTGGGAGGGTGGAGCACCGGGGAGCTGTTTTTT. Translation: CASSLGGWSTGELFF.

V and J are TRBV28 and TRBJ1-2; D possibly corresponds to TRBD1 (5 bases). CDR1 and CDR2 (germline): MDHEN, SYDVKM. The CDR3 has 13 amino acids. Trimming removed 3 bases at V and 3 bases at J, with 8 bases between. CDR3 nucleotides: TGTGCCAGCAGTTTGCAACAGGACTATGGCTACACCTTC. Protein product: CASSLQQDYGYTF.

The gene calls are TRBV7-6 and TRBJ2-5; D gene ambiguous. V lost 1 base and J 2 bases, leaving 11 bases between the germline ends. The CDR3 consists of 15 residues. Germline-derived CDR1 and CDR2 are SGHVS and FNYEAQ. The CDR3 DNA reads TGTGCCAGCAGCTTAGTGTTGGGCACACAAGAGACCCAGTACTTC. Protein product: CASSLVLGTQETQYF.

This chain uses TRBV15 with TRBJ2-3; 11 bases map to TRBD1. The CDR3 runs to 17 residues. Germline CDR1 LNHNV, CDR2 YYDKDF (reference sequence). V was clipped by 1 base and J by 6 bases; unmatched bases: 9. CDR3 DNA: TGTGCCACCAGCAGAGGGACAGGGGGCGAACTTTCCGATACGCAGTATTTT. The encoded protein is CATSRGTGGELSDTQYF. Together with reference TRBV15 and TRBJ2-3, the CDR3 gives the full variable domain: DAMVIQNPRYQVTQFGKPVTLSCSQTLNHNVMYWYQQKSSQAPKLLFHYYDKDFNNEADTPDNFQSRRPNTSFCFLDIRSPGLGDTAMYLCATSRGTGGELSDTQYFGPGTRLTVL.

This clone was recorded once. The chain has TRBV5-4 and TRBJ2-7; 11 bases are a match to TRBD2. There are 16 residues in the CDR3. The germline gives CDR1 SGHNT, CDR2 YYREEE (reference sequence). J gave up 0 bases and V 4 bases, and 6 bases lay outside the gene matches. CDR3 sequence reads: CASSPLTSGVSYEQYF. The CDR3 DNA is TGTGCCAGCAGCCCCCTGACTAGCGGGGTCTCCTACGAGCAGTACTTC. Complete variable domain (other parts from reference TRBV5-4 and TRBJ2-7): ETGVTQSPTHLIKTRGQQVTLRCSSQSGHNTVSWYQQALGQGPQFIFQYYREEENGRGNFPPRFSGLQFPNYSSELNVNALELDDSALYLCASSPLTSGVSYEQYFGPGTRLTVT.

This clone was detected only once. The same CDR3 can be traced to other DNA sequences in this sample. The V gene is TRBV5-1, the J gene TRBJ1-2; no definite D call. V lost 1 base and J 2 bases, leaving 6 bases between the germline ends. The CDR3 consists of 13 residues. Germline V lookup: CDR1 SGHRS, CDR2 YFSETQ. CDR3 bases: TGCGCCAGCAGCTTGACAGTGAACTATGGCTACACCTTC. Residues: CASSLTVNYGYTF.

CDR3 protein: CASSRPSGNTGELFF. The CDR3 nucleotides are TGTGCCAGCAGCCGTCCTAGCGGGAACACCGGGGAGCTGTTTTTT. This sequence joins TRBV7-2 and TRBJ2-2; TRBD2 matches at 7 bases. Germline V gene sequence: CDR1 SGHTA, CDR2 FQGNSA. V shed 5 bases, J shed 1 base, and the junction held 4 bases outside the gene matches. This CDR3 is 15 amino acids long.

In its sample, this clone was seen once. The rearrangement links TRBV28 to TRBJ2-7; no clear D gene. Trimming stripped 2 bases from V and 3 bases from J, with 5 bases between. The CDR3 is made up of 12 amino acids. Germline CDR1 and CDR2: MDHEN and SYDVKM. The CDR3 loop is CASSLVNYEQYF. The CDR3 nucleotides read TGTGCCAGCAGTTTAGTTAACTACGAGCAGTACTTC.

This chain links TRBV5-6 with TRBJ2-5; no reliable D call. Trimming removed 1 base at V and 5 bases at J, with 12 bases between. The CDR3 totals 14 residues. Per the germline V gene, CDR1 is SGHDT and CDR2 is YYEEEE. CDR3 protein: CASSLRGFEETQYF. CDR3 nucleotides: TGTGCCAGCAGCTTGAGAGGTTTCGAGGAGACCCAGTACTTC.

DNA for the CDR3: TGTGCCAGCTCACCCAAAACTTTTTCCGGGACAGGGTCCGGGGAGCTGTTTTTT. Protein sequence: CASSPKTFSGTGSGELFF. The chain links TRBV18 to TRBJ2-2; TRBD1 aligns across 9 bases. Per the germline V gene, CDR1 is KGHSH and CDR2 is LQKENI. This CDR3 comprises 18 residues. V shed 3 bases, J shed 6 bases, and the junction held 14 bases outside the gene matches.

This sequence joins TRBV7-2 and TRBJ1-1; D ambiguous. CDR1 and CDR2 (germline): SGHTA, FQGNSA. V lost 4 bases to trimming and J lost 0 bases, with 9 bases between them. The CDR3 is 14 amino acids. Here the CDR3 reads CASSSKQMNTEAFF. CDR3 sequence (DNA): TGTGCCAGCAGCTCTAAACAGATGAACACTGAAGCTTTCTTT.

This clone was detected a few times. The V and J genes are TRBV5-8 and TRBJ1-2; 10 nucleotides agree with TRBD1. Germline assignment: CDR1 SGHTS and CDR2 YDEGEE. The CDR3 length is 14 residues. The junction had 5 bases not matched to a gene; V was cut back by 3 bases and J by 6 bases. The CDR3 loop reads CASSWDRGEHGYTF. DNA of the CDR3: TGTGCCAGCAGCTGGGACAGGGGAGAGCATGGCTACACCTTC.

V and J are TRBV7-9 and TRBJ1-1; TRBD1 matches at 7 bases. Germline assignment: CDR1 SEHNR and CDR2 FQNEAQ (reference sequence). The CDR3 is made up of 14 amino acids. V shed 6 bases and J 5 bases; nucleotides not matched to a gene: 9. The CDR3 nucleotides read TGTGCCAGCAGGCGAACAGGGGCGAGGACTGAAGCTTTCTTT. Residues: CASRRTGARTEAFF.

The chain employs TRBV30 and TRBJ1-5; D gene ambiguous. Germline V CDR1 and CDR2: GTSNPN, SVGIG (reference sequence). The CDR3 runs to 12 residues. The ends were cut back, 5 bases at V and 6 bases at J, with 11 bases in the middle. The CDR3 loop reads CAWAYTGQPQHF. The CDR3 nucleotides read TGTGCCTGGGCGTACACGGGTCAGCCCCAGCATTTT.

This chain links TRBV5-1 with TRBJ2-2; TRBD2 might be the D (6 bases). V shed 2 bases and J shed 5 bases, with 16 bases lying between them. CDR1 is SGHRS, CDR2 YFSETQ, per germline. The CDR3 has 16 amino acids. CDR3 amino acids: CASSFWGRTGTGELFF. The CDR3, as DNA: TGCGCCAGCAGCTTCTGGGGGAGGACGGGGACCGGGGAGCTGTTTTTT.

The rearrangement uses TRBV5-1 and TRBJ2-3; 9 nucleotides agree with TRBD2. The CDR3 spans 15 residues. J gave up 6 bases and V 2 bases, and 7 bases lay outside the gene matches. Germline loops: CDR1 SGHRS, CDR2 YFSETQ. The CDR3 reads CASSFQRGDRDTQYF. The CDR3 nucleotides read TGCGCCAGCAGCTTTCAGCGGGGGGACCGGGATACGCAGTATTTT.